The subject of this entry is one TCR beta chain. This clonotype came up a few times. There is no known antigen for this receptor. The record has no base qualities; no much larger clone is one base away. The CDR3 measures 16 amino acids from cysteine to phenylalanine. Solely the CDR3 DNA is kept, with 48 bases framed from the first base. V and J are trimmed by 5 bases and 2 bases, and the gene matches miss 10 bases of the junction. CDR1 and CDR2 (LNHDA, SQIVND) derive from the germline V gene (reference sequence). The data derive from a study of early T cells in non-severe SARS-CoV-2 infection (dated by TCRdb to the early 2020s). Regarding the study in general: Bulk RNA from unsorted whole blood was used for TCR sequencing, so alpha and beta chains could not be paired.

The library was prepared using 5' RACE. The sequencing machine was a NextSeq 500. Unique molecular identifiers were attached to individual cDNA molecules in the TCR library protocol so that sequencing error and PCR bias could be corrected. TCR alpha and beta chains were both sequenced, and the abundances of alpha and beta sequences in each sample were closely correlated with each other. In the source study's methods: V gene, J gene and CDR3 annotation of TCR sequences was performed with Decombinator V4. TCRs were defined as expanded if a significant change between any two time points was detected under a Poisson model with p below 0.0001. TCR abundances were normalised to the total number of TCRs sequenced per sample and were expressed as counts per million. TRAV1-2 paired with TRAJ12, TRAJ20 or TRAJ33 defined MAIT TCRs, while TRAV10 paired with TRAJ18 defined iNKT TCRs. VDJdb, accessed 1 November 2021, was searched for CMV, EBV and SARS-CoV-2 annotated TCRs, with TCRs annotated for multiple antigens excluded. The public sequencing data were trimmed at Q25 with fastp and processed into clonotypes with MiXCR by TCRdb, which kept only in-frame beta chains. Each entry is one CDR3 protein sequence, shown with its most common DNA and genes. The V and J calls were not made by the authors but by TCRdb's processing. This sample comprises approximately 60,000 distinct CDR3 sequences, around 13% of them detected only once. The ten largest clones add up to around 1.4% of the sample.

Set within a cohort of healthcare workers in London, UK, this nested case-control study involved weekly PCR testing of nasopharyngeal swabs along with blood sampling. Between 23 and 31 March 2020, the week of the UK lockdown, healthcare workers were enrolled and then followed up weekly for as long as 16 weeks. Overall study outcomes, separate from this receptor: VDJdb matching was skewed toward anti-spike CD8 responses and likely underestimated virus-specific expansions, missing private and CD4 specificities.

The chain is assembled from TRBV19 and TRBJ2-5, with 8 bases in between that match TRBD1. This TCR came from an adult who was a healthcare worker with PCR-confirmed SARS-CoV-2 infection or an uninfected control (not recorded which). Sequenced input: whole blood. The CDR3 corresponds to CASSLTGQGIQETQYF. The sequenced DNA is TGTGCCAGTAGTCTAACCGGACAGGGTATTCAAGAGACCCAGTACTTC.